This T cell receptor (beta chain) appears in the sequencing data of a study of molecular identifiers for immune sequencing clone quantification. Broader study findings: Underestimated sizes of highly expanded clones could result from identical TCR molecules that share a barcode. Whereas clones above 20 RNA copies held under 1% of naive-cell molecules, they held over 97% of effector molecules.

Libraries of bulk TCR were made by previously described methods (with listed TCR primers). TCRdb independently ran MiXCR on the PCR reads; one entry per CDR3 protein. The table records about 640,000 distinct CDR3 sequences, nearly 20% of them present only once. A CD8+CD4-CCR7+CD45RA+ gate was used to sort naive CD8 T cells. This clonotype appeared many times. Its antigen is as yet unknown. Germline V lookup: CDR1 SEHNR, CDR2 FQNEAQ (reference sequence). The V gene lost 5 bases and the J gene lost 9 bases, with 10 bases spanning the gap. The CDR3 contains 12 residues. This clonotype originated in a human donor in good health. Some libraries in this study had Jurkat cell RNA spiked in. Source material: naive CD8+ T cells from blood, with Jurkat cell RNA spiked in. Subset indicated: FACS-sorted CD8+CD4-CCR7+CD45RA+ naive T cells. J is TRBJ1-4 and V is TRBV7-9; no clear D gene. The CDR3 DNA is TGTGCCAGCAGCGGAAGAATGAAAAAACTGTTTTTT. Translation gives CASSGRMKKLFF.